This TCR beta chain was documented in a study of T cell responses to AZD1222 COVID-19 vaccine. Findings and limits, study-wide: A rise in Spike-specific TCR breadth and depth followed two AZD1222 doses. Baseline seropositivity characterized only a handful of AZD1222 recipients. Repertoire sampling happened only post peak T cell response.

Details on this clone: The antigen is unknown.

Profiled with immunoSEQ multiplex PCR; TCRdb holds only in-frame clones, not every one. The sample lists approximately 130,000 clones; roughly 92% were seen once. Investigators merged groups given second doses at roughly 4 or roughly 12 weeks. Sequencing was performed on peripheral blood, taken 28 days after the second AZD1222 dose. The sequence came from an adult who received the AZD1222 COVID-19 vaccine.

CDR3 bases: TGTGCCAGCAGTTCCGGGACAGGGGACTATGGCTACACCTTC. It specifies CASSSGTGDYGYTF. The chain recombines TRBV2 with TRBJ1-2, with 10 nucleotides matching TRBD1. J gave up 3 bases and V 5 bases, and 3 bases lay outside the gene matches. This CDR3 is 14 amino acids long. Germline CDR1 reads SNHLY; CDR2 reads FYNNEI.